This T cell receptor beta chain was retrieved from a study of cytomegalovirus exposure and HLA in healthy donors. The CDR3 loop spans 14 amino acids. The V end lost 4 bases, the J end lost 3 bases, and 13 bases lay between the germline ends. CDR1 is MNHEY, CDR2 SVGAGI, per germline. This clone was picked up a small number of times. Antigen specificity is unknown. In the PCR, 60 Vbeta and 13 Jbeta primers were used. Method: immunoSEQ multiplex PCR; TCRdb's copy keeps in-frame clones and lacks some. The sample contains 82,000 or so clones, over 9.5% of which appear only once. Points from the study as a whole: Most TCR sequences were seen very rarely across donors, but some public TCRs occurred in many. Roughly uniform depth of sequencing across donors was assumed in presence/absence analyses. Listed as cytomegalovirus-associated were 150 or so TCR beta chains.

The specimen sequenced was PBMCs. The rearrangement uses TRBV6-5 and TRBJ2-7, with D tentatively TRBD1 (6 bases). This sequence originates from a man between 60 and 70 years old in good health and CMV-seropositive. DNA for the CDR3: TGTGCCAGCAGTTTTTACAGGGCCAACTACGAGCAGTACGTC. Translation gives CASSFYRANYEQYV.